The rows below give T cell receptor beta chains drawn from one sample of a study of shared clonotypes between healthy human individuals. Sequencing was performed with immunoSEQ multiplex PCR; in TCRdb, only in-frame clones are kept and a portion is missing. The data hold approximately 2.1 million clones, with 85% to 95% observed a single time. Sequencing was performed on naive CD4+ T cells from PBMCs. These receptors were taken from a man between 18 and 35 years old in good health. Some clones in this sample may be carry-over from other donors' samples. Both conserved end residues are part of each CDR3. The D gene is left open where the match is weak. Rows give clone size only sometimes, using once, few, many, or a class for an expanded clone.

j_call | d_call | clone_size | v_call | cdr3_nt | cdr3_aa
TRBJ2-7 | NA | NA | TRBV6-1 | TGTGCCAGCAGTGAAGCGCTTCCTGGGACTGGGAGCGAGCAGTACTTC | CASSEALPGTGSEQYF
TRBJ1-3 | NA | NA | TRBV2 | TGTGCCAGCAGTGTCATCGGTGCCGGAAACACCATATATTTT | CASSVIGAGNTIYF
TRBJ2-5 | NA | NA | TRBV6-5 | TGTGCCAGCAGGCGGGGCCAAGAGACCCAGTACTTC | CASRRGQETQYF
TRBJ1-1 | NA | NA | TRBV7-8 | TGTGCCAGCAGCTTAAATTCGCGAGACACTGAAGCTTTCTTT | CASSLNSRDTEAFF
TRBJ1-2 | TRBD1 | NA | TRBV7-9 | TGTGCCAGCAACCTCCGGGACAGGGGGTCCGGCTACACCTTC | CASNLRDRGSGYTF
TRBJ2-1 | NA | NA | TRBV7-2 | TGTGCCAGCAGCTTGTGGAATGAGCAGTTCTTC | CASSLWNEQFF
TRBJ1-2 | TRBD1 | once | TRBV28 | TGTGAAGCCCGGGACAGGGTGGGAGGTGGCTACACCTTC | CEARDRVGGGYTF
TRBJ1-3 | NA | once | TRBV28 | TGTGCCAGCAGTTTAGACCCCGACAGGGGAAACACCATATATTTT | CASSLDPDRGNTIYF
TRBJ2-7 | TRBD1 | NA | TRBV28 | TGTGCCAGCAGTTTCCCGGGACAGGGTTACGAGCAGTACTTC | CASSFPGQGYEQYF
TRBJ2-3 | TRBD2 | NA | TRBV11-3 | TGTGCCAGCAGCTTAAGTACTAGCGGGACATCTACGCAGTATTTT | CASSLSTSGTSTQYF
TRBJ2-2 | NA | NA | TRBV7-3 | TGTGCCAGCAGCTCAAACCCCGGTGCCGGGGAGCTGTTTTTT | CASSSNPGAGELFF
TRBJ2-4 | TRBD1 | NA | TRBV7-9 | TGTGCCAGCAGCCGGGACAGGGCGGCCAAAAACATTCAGTACTTC | CASSRDRAAKNIQYF
TRBJ1-3 | NA | once | TRBV30 | TGTGCCTGGAGTGAGTTGCGGGGATGGTCTGGAAACACCATATATTTT | CAWSELRGWSGNTIYF
TRBJ2-5 | NA | NA | TRBV6-5 | TGTGCCAGCAGTTACGATCCTTCCTCCGCAGAGACCCAGTACTTC | CASSYDPSSAETQYF
TRBJ1-4 | NA | once | TRBV30 | TGTGCCTGGGGGCCGGGGGAGGAAAAACTGTTTTTT | CAWGPGEEKLFF
TRBJ2-3 | TRBD2 | NA | TRBV4-2 | TGTGCCAGCAGCCGCCAAATAGCGGGAGGGGCAGCAGATACGCAGTATTTT | CASSRQIAGGAADTQYF
TRBJ2-6 | NA | NA | TRBV28 | TGTGCCAGCAGTTCCGGCTCAGGGGCCAACGTCCTGACTTTC | CASSSGSGANVLTF
TRBJ2-5 | NA | NA | TRBV5-1 | TGCGCCAGCAGTCCACAGGGCTGGGAGACCCAGTACTTC | CASSPQGWETQYF
TRBJ2-5 | NA | NA | TRBV11-2 | TGTGCCAGCAGCGATAGACTGGGCCAAGAGACCCAGTACTTC | CASSDRLGQETQYF
TRBJ1-2 | NA | NA | TRBV7-2 | TGTGCCAGCAGCGCCACAGGTTATGGCTACACCTTC | CASSATGYGYTF
TRBJ2-3 | NA | NA | TRBV9 | TGTGCCAGCAGCCTCCGGGCCCTAAGGGTGGCCCCCACAGATACGCAGTATTTT | CASSLRALRVAPTDTQYF
TRBJ1-1 | NA | NA | TRBV2 | TGTGCCAGCACCCTAGGGGGTAGCGCTGAAGCTTTCTTT | CASTLGGSAEAFF
TRBJ1-1 | NA | few | TRBV7-2 | TGTGCCAGCAGCTCCACGGACAGTAACACTGAAGCTTTCTTT | CASSSTDSNTEAFF
TRBJ2-1 | NA | NA | TRBV11-3 | TGTGCCAGCAGCTTAGTACAAGATGAGCAGTTCTTC | CASSLVQDEQFF
TRBJ1-2 | TRBD1 | NA | TRBV5-5 | TGTGCCAGCAGCCCTGACCCGGGACAGATCTATGGCTACACCTTC | CASSPDPGQIYGYTF
TRBJ2-2 | NA | NA | TRBV13 | TGTGCCAGCAGCTTATCCGGGCGTACTCTGGGTTTCACCGGGGAGCTGTTTTTT | CASSLSGRTLGFTGELFF
TRBJ1-5 | NA | once | TRBV30 | TGTGCCTGGGGGGCGGGGTCAAATCAGCCCCAGCATTTT | CAWGAGSNQPQHF
TRBJ1-1 | NA | NA | TRBV30 | TGTGCCTGGAGAGAGCATGAAGCTTTCTTT | CAWREHEAFF
TRBJ1-2 | NA | NA | TRBV5-1 | TGCGCCAGCAGGCTTTCAGCGGAAACAGCTAACTATGGCTACACCTTC | CASRLSAETANYGYTF
TRBJ2-5 | TRBD2 | NA | TRBV7-6 | TGTGCCAGCAGCTTGTTGGCTAGCGGGAGGGGGGAGACCCAGTACTTC | CASSLLASGRGETQYF
TRBJ1-1 | NA | NA | TRBV7-2 | TGTGCCAGCAGCTTAGCCGGAGGTAGGGAAGCTTTCTTT | CASSLAGGREAFF
TRBJ2-1 | TRBD2 | NA | TRBV4-2 | TGTGCCAGCAGCCAAGGACTAGCAGTGGGGGGGTACAATGAGCAGTTCTTC | CASSQGLAVGGYNEQFF
TRBJ2-1 | NA | NA | TRBV10-1 | TGCGCCATCCATATCTACTTCCATCCCTACAATGAGCAGTTCTTC | CAIHIYFHPYNEQFF
TRBJ2-1 | TRBD2 | NA | TRBV9 | TGTGCCAGCAGCACGCTAGCGGGGACCACCTACAATGAGCAGTTCTTC | CASSTLAGTTYNEQFF
TRBJ2-1 | TRBD2 | NA | TRBV2 | TGTGCCAGCAGTCTATTAGCGGGAGTTCGGGAAAGTGAGCAGTTCTTC | CASSLLAGVRESEQFF
TRBJ2-5 | NA | NA | TRBV11-1 | TGTGCCAGCAGCGCCGATCCAGCGCAACAAGAGACCCAGTACTTC | CASSADPAQQETQYF
TRBJ2-5 | NA | NA | TRBV19 | TGTGCCAGTAGTATAGGGTCATGGGGCGGGGAGACCCAGTACTTC | CASSIGSWGGETQYF
TRBJ2-3 | NA | NA | TRBV4-2 | TGTGCCAGCAGCCAAGCCCCGAAACGGGAGAGGACAGATACGCAGTATTTT | CASSQAPKRERTDTQYF
TRBJ2-2 | NA | NA | TRBV25-1 | TGTGCCAGCAGTGACGGACAGTGGATGGAGCTGTTTTTT | CASSDGQWMELFF
TRBJ1-1 | NA | NA | TRBV13 | TGTGCCAGCAGCTTAAGCCCCTTATGGGGGGCTACTGAAGCTTTCTTT | CASSLSPLWGATEAFF
TRBJ2-1 | NA | NA | TRBV29-1 | TGCAGCGTTGAAGAGGGGCTTCTCTCCTACAATGAGCAGTTCTTC | CSVEEGLLSYNEQFF
TRBJ1-2 | NA | NA | TRBV10-1 | TGCGCCAGCAGTGACGGCTATGGCTACACCTTC | CASSDGYGYTF
TRBJ2-7 | TRBD2 | NA | TRBV7-9 | TGTGCCAGCAGCCCGGCAATTCTAGCGGGAATCTCCTACGAGCAGTACTTC | CASSPAILAGISYEQYF
TRBJ2-1 | TRBD2 | NA | TRBV28 | TGTGCCAGCAGTTCATGGGAGGCTAGCGGGAGAAATGAGCAGTTCTTC | CASSSWEASGRNEQFF
TRBJ1-4 | NA | NA | TRBV5-1 | TGCGCCAGCAGCTTGGAAGATAATGAAAAACTGTTTTTT | CASSLEDNEKLFF
TRBJ2-1 | NA | once | TRBV6-4 | TGTGCCAGCAGCGCACAGGGATACAATGAGCAGTTCTTC | CASSAQGYNEQFF
TRBJ2-7 | TRBD2 | once | TRBV28 | TGTGCCAGCAGTCCATCGGGACTAGCTTCCCTCTACGAGCAGTACTTC | CASSPSGLASLYEQYF
TRBJ1-1 | TRBD1 | NA | TRBV25-1 | TGTGCCAGCAGTACCCGGGACAGGGCTGAAGCTTTCTTT | CASSTRDRAEAFF
TRBJ2-7 | TRBD2 | NA | TRBV7-2 | TGTGCCAGCAGCCGAGGGACTAGCGGGAGCTCTTACGAGCAGTACTTC | CASSRGTSGSSYEQYF